This is a list of T cell receptor beta chains from one sample in a study of beta chain features in type 1 diabetes. The repertoire was sequenced with immunoSEQ multiplex PCR; TCRdb's copy has only in-frame clones and lacks some. The sample lists some 360,000 clones, roughly 21% seen once, with 0.035% to 0.055% in the top ten. The material sequenced was naive CD4+ T cells from blood. The receptors were sampled from a young woman in good health. CDR3s include the opening cysteine and the closing phenylalanine or tryptophan.

>TRBV27|TRBJ2-1
CASTQRAGNEQFF
>TRBV9|TRBJ2-5
CASNLGGFETQYF
>TRBV12-5|TRBJ2-2
CASGLSPTTGLTGELFF
>TRBV4-1|TRBJ2-7
CASSRLGGLPYEQYF
>TRBV15|TRBJ1-1
CATSRVLNTEAFF
>TRBV19|TRBJ2-1
CASSISGETYNEQFF
>TRBV2|TRBJ1-5
CASSYYNQPQHF
>TRBV4-1|TRBJ2-5
CASSLAGTRRAETQYF
>TRBV5-1|TRBJ2-1
CASTYETGAYNEQFF
>TRBV11-2|TRBJ2-2
CASSLVLDRASGELFF
>TRBV7-6|TRBJ1-6
CASSAPGTPLHF
>TRBV20-1|TRBJ1-1
CSASLRDEAFF
>TRBV11-1|TRBJ2-7
CASSLLAGGQGYEQYF
>TRBV5-4|TRBJ2-2
CASTLGGNTGELFF
>TRBV5-4|TRBJ1-1
CASSYDPQGNTEAFF
>TRBV7-2|TRBJ1-1
CASSLPQGDGEAFF
>TRBV7-2|TRBJ1-6
CASSPRGSKLNSPLHF
>TRBV2|TRBJ2-1
CASSGSSFDEQFF
>TRBV7-8|TRBJ2-6
CASSGTTVSGANVLTF
>TRBV9|TRBJ2-3
CASEGKAGTTDTQYF
>TRBV7-6|TRBJ2-5
CASSYKETQYF
>TRBV29-1|TRBJ2-3
CSVEVAAGADTQYF
>TRBV30|TRBJ2-2
CAWSVLARLNTGELFF
>TRBV7-9|TRBJ1-2
CASSSEGSGYTF
>TRBV5-1|TRBJ2-1
CASSDPGGHNEQFF
>TRBV5-1|TRBJ1-2
CASSLSTGSSRGGYTF
>TRBV28|TRBJ2-5
CASSRSGSKETQYF
>TRBV5-1|TRBJ2-7
CASSPGGGYEQYF
>TRBV4-1|TRBJ2-1
CASRSRREGPLAYNEQFF
>TRBV6-1|TRBJ1-4
CASSDPQRNEKLFF
>TRBV27|TRBJ1-4
CASSSRGNEKLFF
>TRBV13|TRBJ1-2
CASSAVVTGTGIPYGYTF
>TRBV19|TRBJ2-7
CASNSGTASYEQYF
>TRBV28|TRBJ2-7
CASLGDSRQYF
>TRBV7-3|TRBJ2-3
CASSLRGGTDTQYF
>TRBV9|TRBJ2-3
CASSAGLSTDTQYF
>TRBV2|TRBJ2-3
CASSAGPRDTQYF
>TRBV18|TRBJ2-1
CASSPGSNEQFF
>TRBV5-1|TRBJ1-1
CASSPGDTEAFF
>TRBV29-1|TRBJ1-6
CSAGTGNSPLHF
>TRBV19|TRBJ2-1
CASRAGRYNEQFF